Below are 3 T cell receptor beta chains sequenced from a single sample in a study of T cell repertoires in cytomegalovirus infection. TCRdb reprocessed the reads via MiXCR and lists one record per CDR3 protein. The sample contains fewer than 700,000 distinct CDR3 sequences, roughly a quarter of which appear only once. The source material was CD8+ T cells from PBMCs. These receptors were obtained from a human donor in good health (CMV status not recorded). Some clones in this sample may be carry-over from other donors' samples.

The genes are TRBV5-8 and TRBJ2-2; no clear D gene. Germline V lookup: CDR1 SGHTS, CDR2 YDEGEE. V shed 3 bases and J shed 3 bases, with 21 bases lying between them. The CDR3 is 18 residues long. The CDR3 spells CASSSRMRLWQDTGELFF. The CDR3 nucleotides are TGTGCCAGCAGCTCCCGGATGCGTCTCTGGCAAGACACCGGGGAGCTGTTTTTT.

This clonotype was counted a few times. CDR3 loop: CASSLRAGGPNNEQFF. The CDR3 DNA reads TGTGCCAGCAGCTTAAGAGCGGGGGGACCTAACAATGAGCAGTTCTTC. The chain recombines TRBV7-9 with TRBJ2-1; 9 bases align to TRBD2. The CDR3 is 16 residues long. Per germline, CDR1 SEHNR and CDR2 FQNEAQ (reference sequence). With 2 bases clipped from V and 5 bases from J, the junction kept 7 bases outside the gene matches.

A note on this clonotype: This could be a read error, since a much larger clone is one nucleotide away. The CDR3 coding sequence is TGCGCCAACAGCCAAGGACCGACAGGGCTTCAGCCCCAGCATTTT. Translation gives CANSQGPTGLQPQHF. The chain recombines TRBV4-1 with TRBJ1-5, with 7 bases identical to TRBD1. The germline V gene encodes CDR1 MGHRA and CDR2 YSYEKL. This CDR3 spans 15 amino acids.